This is a list of T cell receptor beta chains from one sample in a study of identical twins. From the 5' RACE reads, TCRdb called clonotypes with MiXCR, one entry per CDR3 protein. The sample gives 230,000 or so distinct CDR3 sequences, about 8.3% of which show up once; 3% to 3.5% is in the top ten. In addition, the sample was reused for a study of yellow fever vaccine responses in identical twins.

The sequenced sample was CD8+ T cells sorted from blood. The receptor source for this set is a woman aged 18-30 years in good health. The CDR3 runs from the conserved cysteine through the conserved F or W. The D gene is left open where the match is weak. A clone size is listed for some rows: how often the clone was seen (once, few, many), or a class if it is expanded.

v_gene	abundance	len	d_gene	j_gene	CDR3nt	CDR3aa
TRBV30	.	11	TRBD2	TRBJ2-1	TGTGCCTGGGAAACAGCGGGAGGGGAGTTCTTC	CAWETAGGEFF
TRBV11-1	few	20	TRBD2	TRBJ2-3	TGTGCCAGCAGCTTACCATCGGGGACTAGCGGGAGGCAAATCACAGATACGCAGTATTTT	CASSLPSGTSGRQITDTQYF
TRBV29-1	many	12	TRBD2	TRBJ2-1	TGCAGCGTTGAGACTAGCGGCAATGAGCAGTTCTTC	CSVETSGNEQFF
TRBV7-3	.	15	TRBD1	TRBJ2-1	TGTGCCAGCAGCTCTACCGGGACAGGGGTCGATGAGCAGTTCTTC	CASSSTGTGVDEQFF
TRBV6-5	few	11	.	TRBJ1-1	TGTGCCAGCAGGGGAGACACTGAAGCTTTCTTT	CASRGDTEAFF
TRBV25-1	many	18	.	TRBJ2-2	TGTGCCAGCTTAGGTCCCGGGGGTAGGCAGCTGAACACCGGGGAGCTGTTTTTT	CASLGPGGRQLNTGELFF
TRBV21-1	many	16	.	TRBJ1-1	TGTGCCAGCAGCAAGAAAGGTAGAGGAACCCTTGTAGGAGCTTTCTTT	CASSKKGRGTLVGAFF
TRBV7-9	few	12	.	TRBJ2-7	TGTGCCAGCGAGGGGGGCAAGTACGAGCAGTACTTC	CASEGGKYEQYF
TRBV5-5	.	15	TRBD1	TRBJ2-2	TGTGCCAGCAGCTTGGACAGGGGGAGGATCGGGGAGCTGTTTTTT	CASSLDRGRIGELFF
TRBV6-5	few	17	.	TRBJ2-5	TGTGCCAGCAGTTACTCGGTATCCAGGGCGGACCAAGAGACCCAGTACTTC	CASSYSVSRADQETQYF
TRBV27	few	14	TRBD1	TRBJ2-7	TGTGCCAGCAGTATGGGACAGGGGGCCTACGAGCAGTACTTC	CASSMGQGAYEQYF
TRBV7-9	many	15	TRBD2	TRBJ2-7	TGTGCCAGCAGCTCATCCACGGGACTAGCTTACGAGCAGTACTTC	CASSSSTGLAYEQYF
TRBV7-2	.	13	TRBD2	TRBJ2-1	TGTGCCAGCTGGGCTAGCGGATACAATGAGCAGTTCTTC	CASWASGYNEQFF
TRBV4-3	few	16	TRBD1	TRBJ2-3	TGCGCCAGCAGCCAAGATAGAACAGGGGGTGCAGATACGCAGTATTTT	CASSQDRTGGADTQYF
TRBV12-3/TRBV12-4	many	13	TRBD2	TRBJ2-7	TGTGCCAGCGGGACTAGCGGGAGCTACGAGCAGTACTTC	CASGTSGSYEQYF
TRBV7-7	.	13	.	TRBJ2-1	TGTGCTAGCAGCTTAACTACTTACAATGAGCAGTTCTTC	CASSLTTYNEQFF
TRBV20-1	many	15	.	TRBJ1-2	TGCAGTGCTAGAGATCGGGGAGCCCCAAACTATGGCTACACCTTC	CSARDRGAPNYGYTF
TRBV7-6	.	14	.	TRBJ2-2	TGTGCCAGCAGCTCCCCAGTGAACACCGGGGAGCTGTTTTTT	CASSSPVNTGELFF
TRBV27	few	14	.	TRBJ2-7	TGTGCCAGCACCCCCGCCAGCCCCAACTACGAGCAGTACTTC	CASTPASPNYEQYF
TRBV20-1	many	13	.	TRBJ2-7	TGCAGTGCTACTGGACTTGCCTCCTACGAGCAGTACTTC	CSATGLASYEQYF
TRBV15	many	16	.	TRBJ1-5	TGTGCCACCAGCAGAGATCCCAGGACAACTAATCAGCCCCAGCATTTT	CATSRDPRTTNQPQHF
TRBV7-9	.	14	.	TRBJ2-1	TGTGCCAGCAGCTCCCGGTCTGGGCGGGGTGAGCAGTTCTTC	CASSSRSGRGEQFF
TRBV20-1	.	14	.	TRBJ2-3	TGCAGTGCTAGCGGGGGCCTACGAACAGATACGCAGTATTTT	CSASGGLRTDTQYF
TRBV6-5	.	15	.	TRBJ2-7	TGTGCCAGCAGTCATACGCGAGGTTACTCCTACGAGCAGTACTTC	CASSHTRGYSYEQYF
TRBV6-1	.	15	.	TRBJ2-3	TGTGCCAGCAGTGACCGAGCTCCTAGCACAGATACGCAGTATTTT	CASSDRAPSTDTQYF
TRBV6-1	.	15	TRBD1	TRBJ2-5	TGTGCCAGCAAAAGAGCAGGGGGTAGCCAAGAGACCCAGTACTTC	CASKRAGGSQETQYF
TRBV7-2	many	13	.	TRBJ2-1	TGTGCCAGCAGCTTATATGGTTCCCATGAGCAGTTCTTC	CASSLYGSHEQFF
TRBV20-1	.	15	.	TRBJ1-1	TGCAGTGCTAGAGATCTCGGGGAGACGGGCACTGAAGCTTTCTTT	CSARDLGETGTEAFF
TRBV12-5	many	12	.	TRBJ2-7	TGTGCTAGTGGGTCCACAGGCTACGAGCAGTACTTC	CASGSTGYEQYF
TRBV2	few	12	.	TRBJ2-7	TGTGCCAGCAGCGACAGGAAGTACGAGCAGTACTTC	CASSDRKYEQYF
TRBV12-3/TRBV12-4	.	14	.	TRBJ2-7	TGTGCCAGCAGTTTTGGGGGGCCGGAAGGCGAGCAGTACTTC	CASSFGGPEGEQYF
TRBV5-3	.	16	.	TRBJ2-3	TGTGCCAGCAGCTTGGGCGAGGTTCAGGGCACAGATACGCAGTATTTT	CASSLGEVQGTDTQYF
TRBV18	.	14	TRBD1	TRBJ2-7	TGTGCCAGCTCACTGACAGGGGACTCCTACGAGCAGTACTTC	CASSLTGDSYEQYF
TRBV6-2/TRBV6-3	many	16	TRBD2	TRBJ2-1	TGTGCCAGCAGTCTAATAGCGGGAGGATCCTACAATGAGCAGTTCTTC	CASSLIAGGSYNEQFF
TRBV4-2	.	15	.	TRBJ2-7	TGTGCCAGCAGCCAAGACGAGGCGGTCTCGTACGAGCAGTACTTC	CASSQDEAVSYEQYF
TRBV27	.	14	.	TRBJ2-7	TGTGCCAGCAGTCGGTGGCCCGACTCCTACGAGCAGTACTTC	CASSRWPDSYEQYF
TRBV7-9	few	13	.	TRBJ2-7	TGTGCCAGCAGCGACGGAGGTCCCTACGAGCAGTACTTC	CASSDGGPYEQYF
TRBV7-9	few	14	TRBD1	TRBJ2-7	TGTGCCAGCAGCGGGACAGGGGAAAGATACGAGCAGTACTTC	CASSGTGERYEQYF
TRBV15	.	16	.	TRBJ2-3	TGTGCCACCAGCAGAGATAGGCTAGGGGAACAAGATACGCAGTATTTT	CATSRDRLGEQDTQYF
TRBV9	.	16	TRBD1	TRBJ2-3	TGTGCCAGCAGCGTAGGGACAGGGCCTACCACAGATACGCAGTATTTT	CASSVGTGPTTDTQYF
TRBV5-1	many	14	.	TRBJ2-1	TGCGCCAGCAGCTTACTTGGGGAGGACAATGAGCAGTTCTTC	CASSLLGEDNEQFF
TRBV4-2	.	17	TRBD2	TRBJ2-7	TGTGCCAGCAGCCAAGAGGGCAGTAGCGGGTTAACGAGCGAGCAGTACTTC	CASSQEGSSGLTSEQYF
TRBV5-1	.	15	TRBD2	TRBJ2-5	TGCGCCAGCAGCCTAATAGCGGGCCACCAAGAGACCCAGTACTTC	CASSLIAGHQETQYF
TRBV7-9	.	16	.	TRBJ2-2	TGTGCCAGCAGCTTGGTTTCTGCTGGGAACACCGGGGAGCTGTTTTTT	CASSLVSAGNTGELFF
TRBV3-1	many	17	.	TRBJ2-3	TGTGCCAGCAGCCAAGGGCTCGGACCTGATAGCACAGATACGCAGTATTTT	CASSQGLGPDSTDTQYF
TRBV11-2	.	18	TRBD2	TRBJ2-5	TGTGCCAGCAGCTTAGAGTGGTTGACTAGCGGAGGCCCAGAGACCCAGTACTTC	CASSLEWLTSGGPETQYF
TRBV7-3	.	15	.	TRBJ2-3	TGTGCCAGCAGCTCCTCCCGGGACAACACAGATACGCAGTATTTT	CASSSSRDNTDTQYF
TRBV4-3	many	14	.	TRBJ2-1	TGCGCCAGCAGCCACCACCACTATGGAGGTGAGCAGTTCTTC	CASSHHHYGGEQFF
TRBV5-1	.	15	.	TRBJ2-7	TGCGCCAGCAGCCCCCGGGTGGGATCGGCCTACGAGCAGTACTTC	CASSPRVGSAYEQYF
TRBV4-3	.	14	TRBD1	TRBJ2-7	TGCGCCAGCAGCCTCGACAGGGGTTATTACGAGCAGTACTTC	CASSLDRGYYEQYF
TRBV7-9	many	16	TRBD1	TRBJ2-3	TGTGCCAGCAGCTTAGAAGGGGGCGAAAGCACAGATACGCAGTATTTT	CASSLEGGESTDTQYF
TRBV20-1	.	15	TRBD1	TRBJ2-7	TGCAGTGCTAGAGTGGTTGGGACAGTGACCTACGAGCAGTACTTC	CSARVVGTVTYEQYF
TRBV11-3	few	15	.	TRBJ2-2	TGTGCCAGCAGCCCTAGGACCCAGAACACCGGGGAGCTGTTTTTT	CASSPRTQNTGELFF
TRBV3-1	few	14	.	TRBJ2-7	TGTGCCAGCAGCCATTCGGCGGATTTTTACGAGCAGTACTTC	CASSHSADFYEQYF
TRBV5-1	many	12	.	TRBJ2-7	TGCGCCAGCAGCTTCGGGGAATACGAGCAGTACTTC	CASSFGEYEQYF